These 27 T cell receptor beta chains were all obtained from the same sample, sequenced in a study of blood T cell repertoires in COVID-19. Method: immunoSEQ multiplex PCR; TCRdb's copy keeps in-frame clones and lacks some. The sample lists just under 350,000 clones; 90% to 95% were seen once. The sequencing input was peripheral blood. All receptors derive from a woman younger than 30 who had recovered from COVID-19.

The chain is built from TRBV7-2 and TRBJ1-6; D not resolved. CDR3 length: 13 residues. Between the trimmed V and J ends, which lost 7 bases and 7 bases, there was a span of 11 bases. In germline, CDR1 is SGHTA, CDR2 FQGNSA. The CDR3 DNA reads TGTGCCAGCACCTCTACGGGAAATTCACCCCTCCACTTT. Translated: CASTSTGNSPLHF.

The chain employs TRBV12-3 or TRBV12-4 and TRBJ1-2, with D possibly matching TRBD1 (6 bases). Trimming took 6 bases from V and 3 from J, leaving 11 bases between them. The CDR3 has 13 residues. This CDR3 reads CASRPDSYYGYTF. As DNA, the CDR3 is TGTGCCAGCAGGCCGGACAGTTACTATGGCTACACCTTC.

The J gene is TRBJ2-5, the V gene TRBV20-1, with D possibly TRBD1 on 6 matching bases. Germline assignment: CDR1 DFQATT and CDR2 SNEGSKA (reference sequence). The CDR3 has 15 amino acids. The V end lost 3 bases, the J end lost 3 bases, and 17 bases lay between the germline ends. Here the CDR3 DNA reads TGCAGTGCTAGTTTCGGGACACACCCAAAAGAGACCCAGTACTTC. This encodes CSASFGTHPKETQYF.

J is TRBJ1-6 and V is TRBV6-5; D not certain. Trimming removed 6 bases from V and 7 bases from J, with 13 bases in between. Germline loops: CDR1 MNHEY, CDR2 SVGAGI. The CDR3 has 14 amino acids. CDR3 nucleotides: TGTGCCAGCAGGGGAGACATGACCAATTCACCCCTCCACTTT. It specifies CASRGDMTNSPLHF.

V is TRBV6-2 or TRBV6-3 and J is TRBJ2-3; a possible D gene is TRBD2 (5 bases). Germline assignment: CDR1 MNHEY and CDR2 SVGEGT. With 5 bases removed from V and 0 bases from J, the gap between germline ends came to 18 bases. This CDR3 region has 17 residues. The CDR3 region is CASSMGFGDPSTDTQYF. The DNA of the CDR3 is TGTGCCAGCAGTATGGGTTTCGGGGATCCTAGCACAGATACGCAGTATTTT.

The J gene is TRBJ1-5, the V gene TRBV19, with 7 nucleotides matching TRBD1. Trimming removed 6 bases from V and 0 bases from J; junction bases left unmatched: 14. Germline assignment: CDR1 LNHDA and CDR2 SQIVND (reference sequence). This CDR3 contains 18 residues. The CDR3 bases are TGTGCCAGTAGGGGGCGGGACAGTCGAAAAGGTAGCAATCAGCCCCAGCATTTT. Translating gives CASRGRDSRKGSNQPQHF.

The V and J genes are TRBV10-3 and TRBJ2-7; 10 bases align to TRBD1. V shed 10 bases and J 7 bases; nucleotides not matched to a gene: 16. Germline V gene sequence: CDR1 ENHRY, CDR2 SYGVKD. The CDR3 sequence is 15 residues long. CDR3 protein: CATQNTGQGRREQYV. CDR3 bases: TGTGCCACCCAGAACACGGGACAGGGGAGAAGGGAGCAGTACGTC.

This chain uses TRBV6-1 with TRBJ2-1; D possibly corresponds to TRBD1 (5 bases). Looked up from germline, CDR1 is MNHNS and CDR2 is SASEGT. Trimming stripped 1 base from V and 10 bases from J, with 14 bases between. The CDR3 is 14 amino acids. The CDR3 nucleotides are TGTGCCAGCAGTGAAGGGGGCGGTGCGCGAGAGCAGTTCTTC. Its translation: CASSEGGGAREQFF.

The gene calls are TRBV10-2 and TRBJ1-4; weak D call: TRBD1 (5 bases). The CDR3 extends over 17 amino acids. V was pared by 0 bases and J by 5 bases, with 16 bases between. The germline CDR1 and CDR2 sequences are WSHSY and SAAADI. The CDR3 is CASSESGREVENEKLFF. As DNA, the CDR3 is TGCGCCAGCAGTGAGTCTGGCAGGGAAGTGGAGAATGAAAAACTGTTTTTT.

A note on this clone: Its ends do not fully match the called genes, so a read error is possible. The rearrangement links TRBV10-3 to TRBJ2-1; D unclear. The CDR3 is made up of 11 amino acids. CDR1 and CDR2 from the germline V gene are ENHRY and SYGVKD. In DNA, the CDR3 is TGTGCCATCAGTGTGGGCAATGAGCAGCTCTTC. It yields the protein CAISVGNEQLF.

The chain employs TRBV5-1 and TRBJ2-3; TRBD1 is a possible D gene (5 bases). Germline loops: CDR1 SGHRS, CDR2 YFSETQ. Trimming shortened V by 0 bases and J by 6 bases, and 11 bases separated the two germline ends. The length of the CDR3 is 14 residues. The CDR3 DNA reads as TGCGCCAGCAGCTTGGATGACAGCTCGGATACGCAGTATTTT. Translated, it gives CASSLDDSSDTQYF.

The CDR3 spells CASSLGLAGVYNEQFF. The CDR3 DNA reads as TGTGCCAGTTCCCTAGGGCTAGCGGGGGTATACAATGAGCAGTTCTTC. This chain links TRBV9 with TRBJ2-1; 10 bases fit TRBD2. The germline V gene encodes CDR1 SGDLS and CDR2 YYNGEE. This CDR3 region has 16 residues. V shed 8 bases and J 4 bases; nucleotides not matched to a gene: 12.

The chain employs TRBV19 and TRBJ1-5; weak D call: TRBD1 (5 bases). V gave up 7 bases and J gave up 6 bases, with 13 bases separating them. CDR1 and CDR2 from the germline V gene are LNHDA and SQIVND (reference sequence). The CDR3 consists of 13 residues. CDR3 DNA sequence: TGTGCCAGTAACCCGGGGGGTTCTCAGCCCCAGCATTTT. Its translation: CASNPGGSQPQHF.

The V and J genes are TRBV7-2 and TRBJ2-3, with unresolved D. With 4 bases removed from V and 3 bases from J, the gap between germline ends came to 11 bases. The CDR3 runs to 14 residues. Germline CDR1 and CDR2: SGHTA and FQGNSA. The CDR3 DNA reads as TGTGCCAGCAGCTCGCACAGTAAAACAGATACGCAGTATTTT. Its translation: CASSSHSKTDTQYF. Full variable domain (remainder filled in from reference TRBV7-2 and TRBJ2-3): GAGVSQSPSNKVTEKGKDVELRCDPISGHTALYWYRQSLGQGLEFLIYFQGNSAPDKSGLPSDRFSAERTGGSVSTLTIQRTQQEDSAVYLCASSSHSKTDTQYFGPGTRLTVL.

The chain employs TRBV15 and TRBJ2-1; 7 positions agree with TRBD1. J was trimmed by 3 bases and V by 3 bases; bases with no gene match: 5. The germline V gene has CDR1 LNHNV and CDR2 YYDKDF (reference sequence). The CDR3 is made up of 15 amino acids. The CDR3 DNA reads TGTGCCACCAGCAGCCCCGGGACAGTCTACAATGAGCAGTTCTTC. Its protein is CATSSPGTVYNEQFF.

The CDR3 spells CASSQVHGELFF. The CDR3 DNA is TGCGCCAGCAGCCAAGTCCACGGGGAGCTGTTTTTT. The chain is built from TRBV4-3 and TRBJ2-2; D is uncertain. V lost 1 base to trimming and J lost 7 bases, with 4 bases between them. The length of the CDR3 is 12 residues. The germline gives CDR1 LGHNA, CDR2 YSLEER.

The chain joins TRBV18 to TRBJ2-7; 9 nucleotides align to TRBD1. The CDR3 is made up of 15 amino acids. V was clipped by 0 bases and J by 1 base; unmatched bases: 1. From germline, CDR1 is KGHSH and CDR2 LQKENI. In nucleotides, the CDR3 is TGTGCCAGCTCACCACCCGGGACAGGGTCCTACGAGCAGTACGTC. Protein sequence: CASSPPGTGSYEQYV.

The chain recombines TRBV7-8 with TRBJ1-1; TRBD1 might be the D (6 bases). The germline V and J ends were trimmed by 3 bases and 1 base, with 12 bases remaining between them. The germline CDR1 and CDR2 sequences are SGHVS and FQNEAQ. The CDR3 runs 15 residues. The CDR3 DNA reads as TGTGCCAGCAGCTTCAACACAGGGTGGAACACTGAAGCTTTCTTT. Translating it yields CASSFNTGWNTEAFF.

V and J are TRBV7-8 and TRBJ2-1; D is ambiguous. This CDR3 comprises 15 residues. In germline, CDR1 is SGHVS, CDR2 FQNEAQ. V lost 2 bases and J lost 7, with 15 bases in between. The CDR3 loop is CASSLRPGVSNEQFF. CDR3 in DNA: TGTGCCAGCAGCTTAAGGCCAGGCGTCTCAAATGAGCAGTTCTTC.

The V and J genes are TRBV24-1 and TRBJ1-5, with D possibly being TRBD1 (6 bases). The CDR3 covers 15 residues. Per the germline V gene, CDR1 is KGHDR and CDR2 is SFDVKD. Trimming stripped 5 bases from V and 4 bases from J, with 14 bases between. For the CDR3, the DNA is TGTGCCACCAGTGTTGGGGGCTCCCGTAATCAGCCCCAGCATTTT. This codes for CATSVGGSRNQPQHF.

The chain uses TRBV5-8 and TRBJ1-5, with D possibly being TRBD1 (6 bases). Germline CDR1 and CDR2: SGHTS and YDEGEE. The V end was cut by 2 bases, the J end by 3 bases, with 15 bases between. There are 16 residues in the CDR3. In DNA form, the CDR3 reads TGTGCCAGCAGCTTCAGTTACAGGGTAGTCAATCAGCCCCAGCATTTT. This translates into CASSFSYRVVNQPQHF.

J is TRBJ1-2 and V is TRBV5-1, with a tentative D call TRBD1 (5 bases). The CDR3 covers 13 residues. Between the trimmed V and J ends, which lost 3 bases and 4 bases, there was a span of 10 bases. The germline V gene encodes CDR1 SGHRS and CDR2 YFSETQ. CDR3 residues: CASSSTESYGYTF. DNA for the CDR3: TGCGCCAGCAGCTCGACAGAAAGCTATGGCTACACCTTC.

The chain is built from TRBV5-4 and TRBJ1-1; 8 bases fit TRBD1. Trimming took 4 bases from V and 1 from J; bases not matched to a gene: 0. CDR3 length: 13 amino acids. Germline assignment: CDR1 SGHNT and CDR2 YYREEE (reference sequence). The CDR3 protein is CASSGQGNTEAFF. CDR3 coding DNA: TGTGCCAGCAGCGGACAGGGGAACACTGAAGCTTTCTTT.

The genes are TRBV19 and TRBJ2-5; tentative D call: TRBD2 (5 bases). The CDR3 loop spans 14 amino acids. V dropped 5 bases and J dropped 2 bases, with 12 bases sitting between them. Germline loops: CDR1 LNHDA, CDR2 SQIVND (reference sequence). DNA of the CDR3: TGTGCCAGTAGTGTCCAATCGGGGCAAGAGACCCAGTACTTC. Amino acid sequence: CASSVQSGQETQYF.

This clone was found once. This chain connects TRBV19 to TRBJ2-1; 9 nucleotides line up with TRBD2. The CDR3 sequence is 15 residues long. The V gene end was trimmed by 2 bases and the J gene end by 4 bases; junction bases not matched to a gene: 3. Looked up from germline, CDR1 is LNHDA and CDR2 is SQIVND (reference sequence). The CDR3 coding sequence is TGTGCCAGTAGTATACAGACTAGCGGATACAATGAGCAGTTCTTC. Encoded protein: CASSIQTSGYNEQFF. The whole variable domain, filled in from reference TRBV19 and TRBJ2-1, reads DGGITQSPKYLFRKEGQNVTLSCEQNLNHDAMYWYRQDPGQGLRLIYYSQIVNDFQKGDIAEGYSVSREKKESFPLTVTSAQKNPTAFYLCASSIQTSGYNEQFFGPGTRLTVL.

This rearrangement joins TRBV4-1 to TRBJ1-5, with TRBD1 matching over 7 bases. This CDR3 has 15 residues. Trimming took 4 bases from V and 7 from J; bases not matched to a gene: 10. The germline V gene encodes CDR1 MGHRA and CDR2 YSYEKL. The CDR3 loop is CASSPRQGMGQPQHF. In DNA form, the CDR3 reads TGCGCCAGCAGCCCCCGACAGGGTATGGGACAGCCCCAGCATTTT.

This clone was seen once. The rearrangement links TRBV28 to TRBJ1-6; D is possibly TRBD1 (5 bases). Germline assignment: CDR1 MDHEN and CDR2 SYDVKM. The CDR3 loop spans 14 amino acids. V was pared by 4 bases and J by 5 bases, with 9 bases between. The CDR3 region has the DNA TGTGCCAGCAGTTCCAGGGTCCATAATTCACCCCTCCACTTT. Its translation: CASSSRVHNSPLHF.